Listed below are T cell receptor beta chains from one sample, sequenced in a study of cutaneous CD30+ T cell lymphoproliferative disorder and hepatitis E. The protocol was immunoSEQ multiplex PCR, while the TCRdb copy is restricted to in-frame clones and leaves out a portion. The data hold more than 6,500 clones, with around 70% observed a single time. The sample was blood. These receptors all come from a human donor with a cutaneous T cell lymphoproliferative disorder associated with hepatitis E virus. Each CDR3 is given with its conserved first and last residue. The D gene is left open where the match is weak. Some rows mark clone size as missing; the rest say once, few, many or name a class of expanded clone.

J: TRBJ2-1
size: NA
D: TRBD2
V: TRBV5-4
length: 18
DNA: TGTGCCAGCAGCTTGGGACTAGCGTTGAATCCCCTACTGGTTGAGCAGTTCTTC
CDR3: CASSLGLALNPLLVEQFF

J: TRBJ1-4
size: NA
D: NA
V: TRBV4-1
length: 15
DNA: TGCGCCAGCAGCCAAGATCCCAGAACCGAGGGAGAACTGTTTTTT
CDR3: CASSQDPRTEGELFF

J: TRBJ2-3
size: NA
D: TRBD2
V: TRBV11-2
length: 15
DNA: TGTGCCAGCAAGCTAGCGGGGGGCCGCACAGATACGCAGTATTTT
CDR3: CASKLAGGRTDTQYF

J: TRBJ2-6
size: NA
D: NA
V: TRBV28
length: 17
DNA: TGTGCCAGCAGTTTACCCCTGACAGCCTCTGGGGCCAACGTCCTGACTTTC
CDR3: CASSLPLTASGANVLTF

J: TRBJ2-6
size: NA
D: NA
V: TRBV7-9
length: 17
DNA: TGTGCCAGCAGCTTTGATGGCCGGTCCTCTGGGGCCAACGTCCTGACTTTC
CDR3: CASSFDGRSSGANVLTF

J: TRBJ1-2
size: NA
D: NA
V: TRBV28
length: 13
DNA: TGTGCCAGCAGTGGAGGATACAACTATGGCTACACCTTC
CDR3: CASSGGYNYGYTF

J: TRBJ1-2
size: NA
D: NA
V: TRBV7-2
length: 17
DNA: TGTGCCAGCAGTTACTACGAACAGGCTTCAGCTAACTATGGCTACACCTTC
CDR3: CASSYYEQASANYGYTF

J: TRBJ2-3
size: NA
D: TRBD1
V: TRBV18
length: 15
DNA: TGTGCCAGCTCACTAGGGACAGTAAGCACAGATACGCAGTATTTT
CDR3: CASSLGTVSTDTQYF

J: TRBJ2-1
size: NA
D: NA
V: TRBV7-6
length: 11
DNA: TGTGCCAGCAGTGAGGGTTGGGGGCAGTTCTTC
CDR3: CASSEGWGQFF

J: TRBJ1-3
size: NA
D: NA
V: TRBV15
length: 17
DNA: TGTGCCACCAGCGGACTACAGGGAGGCCGCTCTGGAAACACCATATATTTT
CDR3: CATSGLQGGRSGNTIYF

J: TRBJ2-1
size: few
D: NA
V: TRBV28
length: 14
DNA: TGTGCCAGCAGTCCAACGGCAGGGTTCGATGAGCAGTTCTTC
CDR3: CASSPTAGFDEQFF

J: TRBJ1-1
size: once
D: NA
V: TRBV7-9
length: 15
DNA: TGTGCCAGCAGCTTATTTTTGGCGGGAGGGGCTGAAGCTTTCTTT
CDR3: CASSLFLAGGAEAFF

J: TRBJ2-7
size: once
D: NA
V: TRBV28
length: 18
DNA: TGTGCCAGCGCTCATCGCGGGATCCTCTCACCCTGGGAGTACGAGCAGTACTTC
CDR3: CASAHRGILSPWEYEQYF

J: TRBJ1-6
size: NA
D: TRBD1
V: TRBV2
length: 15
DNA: TGTGCCAGCAGTGTGAGGGACAGGGGTAATTCACCCTTCCACTTT
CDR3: CASSVRDRGNSPFHF

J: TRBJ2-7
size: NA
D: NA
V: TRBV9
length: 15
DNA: TGTGCCAGCAGCGTGGTCCTTCAGGAGCCCTACGAGCAGTACTTC
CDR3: CASSVVLQEPYEQYF

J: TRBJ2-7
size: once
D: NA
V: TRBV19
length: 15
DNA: TGTGCCAGTAGCCCTAGACGGACAGAATTCTACGAGCAGTACTTC
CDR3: CASSPRRTEFYEQYF

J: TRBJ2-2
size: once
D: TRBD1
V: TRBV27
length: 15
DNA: TGTGCCAGCAGTCCAGGGACAGAGGTGACCGGGGAGCTGTTTTTT
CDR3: CASSPGTEVTGELFF

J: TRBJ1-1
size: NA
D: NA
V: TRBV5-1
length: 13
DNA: TGCGCCAGCAGCTTGGAAATGGGGGACACCCATCTCTTT
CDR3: CASSLEMGDTHLF

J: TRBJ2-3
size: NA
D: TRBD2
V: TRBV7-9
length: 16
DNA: TGTGCCAGCAGCCATTGGAGCGGGAGAGACCCGGGTACGCAGTATTTT
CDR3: CASSHWSGRDPGTQYF

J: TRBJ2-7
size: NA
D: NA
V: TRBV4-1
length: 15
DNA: TGCGCCAGCAGCCAAGAGTGGGCTAATTACTACGAGCAGTACTTC
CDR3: CASSQEWANYYEQYF

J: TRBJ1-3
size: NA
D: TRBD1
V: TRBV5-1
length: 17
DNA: TGCGCCAGCAGCACCGATACAGGGGTTAGCTCTGGAAACACCATATATTTT
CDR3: CASSTDTGVSSGNTIYF

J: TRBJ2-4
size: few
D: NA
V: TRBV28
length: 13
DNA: TGTGCCAGCAGTCTAAGCCAGGGAAACATTCAGTACTTC
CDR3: CASSLSQGNIQYF

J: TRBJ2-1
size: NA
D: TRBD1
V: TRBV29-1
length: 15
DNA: TGCAGCGTTGAAGCCGACAGGGGTTCCTACAATGAGCAGTTCTTC
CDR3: CSVEADRGSYNEQFF

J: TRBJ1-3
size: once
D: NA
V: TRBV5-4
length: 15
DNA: TGTGCCAGCAGCTCTACGGGAAGCTCTGGAAACACCATATATTTT
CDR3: CASSSTGSSGNTIYF

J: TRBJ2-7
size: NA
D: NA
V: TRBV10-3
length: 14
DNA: TGTGCCATCAGCGGCCGGGTCATACCCTACGAGCAGTACTTC
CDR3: CAISGRVIPYEQYF

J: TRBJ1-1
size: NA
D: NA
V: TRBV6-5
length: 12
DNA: TGTGCCAGCAGCCCTGAGACCACGATGGCTTTCTTT
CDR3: CASSPETTMAFF

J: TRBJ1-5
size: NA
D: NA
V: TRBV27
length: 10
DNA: TGTGCCAGCAGTACTCAGCCCCAGCATTTT
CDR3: CASSTQPQHF

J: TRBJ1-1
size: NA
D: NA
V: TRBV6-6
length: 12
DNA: TGTGCCAGCAGTTACGTCCAGACTGAAGCTTTCTTT
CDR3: CASSYVQTEAFF

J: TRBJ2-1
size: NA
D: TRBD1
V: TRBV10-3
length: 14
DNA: TGTGCCATCAGTGGGGGACAGGGGGCGAATGAGCAGTTCTTC
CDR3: CAISGGQGANEQFF